The present T cell receptor beta chain was sequenced within a study of monozygotic twins with inflammatory bowel disease. This CDR3 has 15 amino acids. Germline loops: CDR1 SNHLY, CDR2 FYNNEI. Each UMI, carrying a 6-nucleotide sample barcode, came from template switching. TCRdb reprocessed the 5' RACE reads and keeps a single row for each CDR3 protein, giving no DNA. In total, the table holds about 330,000 distinct CDR3 sequences. The chain has TRBV2 and TRBJ2-2; TCRdb proposes TRBD1, but this gene call is untestable without DNA. This TCR was sampled from a human donor with ulcerative colitis or Crohn's disease, or a healthy co-twin of an affected twin (not recorded which). The source material was blood. CDR3 amino acids: CASSPRGQNTGELFF. Combining the CDR3 with reference TRBV2 and TRBJ2-2 gives the whole variable domain EPEVTQTPSHQVTQMGQEVILRCVPISNHLYFYWYRQILGQKVEFLVSFYNNEISEKSEIFDDQFSVERPDGSNFTLKIRSTKLEDSAMYFCASSPRGQNTGELFFGEGSRLTVL.